This TCR beta chain was observed in a study of blood T cell repertoires in COVID-19. Study-level background: The analysed material was cDNA or gDNA that came from T cells, B-cell-depleted T cells, or PBMCs.

This CDR3 has 14 amino acids. Trimming cost V 5 bases and J 0 bases, with 11 bases left between them. CDR1 is SGHRS, CDR2 YFSETQ, per germline. Sequenced by immunoSEQ multiplex PCR; TCRdb stores in-frame clones only, minus some. The sample yields a few hundred thousand clones, around nine tenths seen once. Clinical histories supplied by participants themselves formed the basis of cohort assignment. The sequencing sample was made of PBMCs or T cells enriched from blood (not recorded which). The genes are TRBV5-1 and TRBJ1-1; unclear D gene. The origin of this receptor is a woman aged 30 to 39 who had been exposed to COVID-19. CDR3 loop: CASRSSGMNTEAFF. The CDR3 DNA reads TGCGCCAGCAGGTCTTCCGGGATGAACACTGAAGCTTTCTTT.